This paragraph covers one T cell receptor (beta chain) sequence. This receptor's antigen is unknown. Receptor amplification or capture employed 5' RACE. The input for every TCR library was roughly 4,000 ng of total RNA. cDNA was synthesized with SMARTScribe reverse transcriptase in eight separate reactions per sample. During cDNA synthesis, unique molecular identifiers containing a 6-nucleotide sample barcode were introduced by template switching. Amplification of TCRalpha and TCRbeta cDNA involved two nested PCRs of 16 and 9 cycles, and each PCR was followed by bead purification. Before amplification, the cDNA was both treated with uracil DNA-glycosylase and purified with the QIAquick PCR purification kit. The second PCR added Illumina TruSeq-compatible adapters along with sample-specific barcodes. TapeStation and Qubit were used to check library quality and concentration, and around 4.7 ng of each library was pooled. Sequencing of the pooled libraries was done on an Illumina HiSeq2500 single-index Rapid Run using custom sequencing primers and 2 x 100 bp reads. The paper's processing steps were these. MiGEC version 1.2.6 was used for UMI-based consensus assembly, which corrected PCR and sequencing errors. MiXCR version 2.1.1 was used to carry out V(D)J alignment, clonotype assembly and CDR3 extraction. To normalise gene usage, clonotype sharing and MAIT/NKT TCR abundance, the top 1000, 10 000 and 20 000 clonotypes in each sample were analysed. After downsampling to 27 000 UMIs, diversity was calculated as the inverse Simpson index using the vegan R package. Paired Mann-Whitney U tests were applied to discordant twin pairs, and Benjamini-Hochberg correction was used for multiple testing. TCRdb reprocessed the reads and provides one entry for every CDR3 protein sequence; no DNA is given. The V and J calls were not made by the authors but by TCRdb's processing. This specimen's table enumerates about 150,000 distinct CDR3 sequences. 1.2% of the sample is held by the ten biggest clonotypes.

This specimen comes from a study of monozygotic twins with inflammatory bowel disease (dated by TCRdb to between 2018 and 2020). For the wider study: In total, roughly 28 monozygotic twin pairs made up the full study: 19 Danish pairs, all IBD-discordant, plus nine German pairs, of which four were IBD-concordant and five were IBD-discordant. The search for disease-associated traits relied mainly on comparing IBD patients with their genetically identical healthy co-twins within discordant pairs. Each individual had, on average, about 151 000 unique TCRalpha sequences and 181 000 unique TCRbeta sequences available for analysis.

Points the paper makes about the study in general: The analysis was unable to tell apart different T cell subtypes. Because patients received different immunosuppressive treatments, the repertoires may have picked up extra background noise and variability between individuals. Repertoire similarity did not differ between concordant and discordant twins, which could be due to limited statistical power. The results gave no support for a single strong signal or clonotype linked to IBD. Compared with healthy twins, IBD patients shared fewer clonotypes with other individuals, and the difference was most pronounced in patients with signs of disease activity. Measured by the inverse Simpson index, TCRbeta repertoire diversity was lower in IBD patients than in their healthy co-twins.

The germline V gene sets CDR1 to SGHRS and CDR2 to YFSETQ. From its cysteine to its phenylalanine, the CDR3 spans 13 amino acids. DNA was not recorded. From each donor, a roughly 2.7 ml peripheral blood sample was collected into PAXgene tubes and kept at -80 degrees C. Without any T cell sorting, total RNA was extracted from whole blood using the PAXgene blood miRNA kit on an automated QIAcube. Peripheral blood from monozygotic twin pairs who were concordant or discordant for inflammatory bowel disease underwent deep TCRalpha and TCRbeta repertoire profiling using unique molecular barcoding. Smoking habits were recorded for all twin pairs, and individuals were classified as current, former or never smokers.

In this chain, TRBV5-1 is recombined with TRBJ1-5. Sequencing was performed on blood. The source is a human donor with ulcerative colitis or Crohn's disease, or a healthy co-twin of an affected twin (not recorded which). The CDR3 reads CASSYATDQPQHF.